This T cell receptor (beta chain) was captured by sequencing in a study of blood T cell repertoires in COVID-19 (TCRdb year 2020). Background for the entire study: The collaborator samples originated in the United States, Italy and Spain and spanned the acute and convalescent phases of COVID-19. The prospective study material was composed of cDNA or gDNA derived from T cells, B-cell-depleted T cells, or PBMCs. The dataset comprised deeply sampled blood TCRbeta repertoires from subjects exposed to, actively infected with, or recovered from COVID-19. The repertoires were released in a freely available public database intended as a resource for research on the immune response to SARS-CoV-2. The samples were drawn from two sources: the first 160 participants of the ongoing ImmuneRACE study, and 1,254 subjects contributed by 6 global collaborators. A de-identified subject ID, COVID-19 status, age in years and sex were almost always included in the sample metadata. HLA class I and class II types, where available, came from metadata supplied by the sample provider rather than from assay-based typing.

According to the germline V gene, CDR1 reads SGHTA and CDR2 reads FQGNSA. The V end loses 1 base and the J end loses 0 bases, and a stretch of 16 bases separates them. The CDR3 has 18 amino acids, counting the end cysteine and phenylalanine. Only the CDR3 DNA stays, 54 bases, in frame from base 1. TCRbeta CDR3 regions were amplified from genomic DNA using the immunoSEQ Assay, a bias-controlled multiplex PCR. Per the original workflow: The number of nucleated cells in each sample was estimated by amplification of reference gene primers within the assay. Sequence reads were collapsed and filtered to measure the absolute abundance of every unique TCRbeta CDR3 rearrangement. For each sample, productive Simpson clonality was calculated as the square root of Simpson's diversity index across productive rearrangements. The table was pulled from immuneACCESS by TCRdb, which kept in-frame rearrangements only. Such tables lose some clones; where checked, under half of the loss comes from unresolved V genes, and the rest has no known cause. V, J and clone size reflect that table, while D and trimming were determined from the DNA. The sample table records 90,000 to 100,000 clones; 70% to 90% of these occur just once. The ten largest clones capture approximately 20% of the sample.

Details on this clone: There is no known antigen for this receptor. Base-call qualities are not available, and no considerably larger clone is one nucleotide away.

The research as a whole found: The quantity of clinical and demographic metadata differed by source and by participant and was supplied without curation.

One collaborating source in Seattle enrolled patients during active infection and followed them longitudinally through the course of disease. Collaborating institutions collected whole blood in K2EDTA tubes following their own protocols. For TCRbeta analysis, collaborators shipped samples as frozen whole blood, isolated PBMCs, or DNA extracted from either of those sample types. The rearrangement joined TRBV7-2 to TRBJ2-1; the D segment could be TRBD1, given 5 matching bases. The clonotype comes from a woman in her sixties with COVID-19, enrolled during active disease. The sequencing sample was made of peripheral blood. The CDR3 corresponds to CASSLGAPTESSYNEQFF. DNA sequence: TGTGCCAGCAGCTTAGGGGCGCCGACAGAGAGCTCCTACAATGAGCAGTTCTTC.